This T cell receptor beta chain was found in a study of post-analysis software for immune sequencing data. In the study overall: Several disease courses (relapsing-remitting, secondary progressive and progressive-relapsing) of multiple sclerosis were included. Findings and caveats of the study: Strong co-clustering by F measure was evident for samples that had been prepared in the same batch. Roughly five TRBV segments occurring more often in patients than controls included TRBV5-6, TRBV5-1 and TRBV20-1. In multiple sclerosis, normalized Chao1 diversity was significantly below that of controls.

Every TCR beta cDNA library bore unique molecular identifiers. T cells numbering roughly 0.85 to 11 million gave rise to about 490,000 cDNA molecules. MiXCR was run by TCRdb on the PCR reads, yielding one entry per CDR3 protein. The sample records roughly 540,000 distinct CDR3 sequences, 30% to 40% being singletons. This clonotype appeared a few times. Its antigen is unknown. Unmatched junction bases numbered 4, after V lost 8 bases and J lost 0 bases. Germline V gives CDR1 SGHRS, CDR2 YFSETQ. There are 14 residues in the CDR3. The sequence came from a girl under 18 with multiple sclerosis. The sequenced sample consisted of blood. The chain links TRBV5-1 to TRBJ2-3; 9 nucleotides agree with TRBD2. The CDR3 loop reads CASSGLASTDTQYF. CDR3 nucleotide sequence: TGCGCCAGTAGCGGACTAGCGAGCACAGATACGCAGTATTTT.